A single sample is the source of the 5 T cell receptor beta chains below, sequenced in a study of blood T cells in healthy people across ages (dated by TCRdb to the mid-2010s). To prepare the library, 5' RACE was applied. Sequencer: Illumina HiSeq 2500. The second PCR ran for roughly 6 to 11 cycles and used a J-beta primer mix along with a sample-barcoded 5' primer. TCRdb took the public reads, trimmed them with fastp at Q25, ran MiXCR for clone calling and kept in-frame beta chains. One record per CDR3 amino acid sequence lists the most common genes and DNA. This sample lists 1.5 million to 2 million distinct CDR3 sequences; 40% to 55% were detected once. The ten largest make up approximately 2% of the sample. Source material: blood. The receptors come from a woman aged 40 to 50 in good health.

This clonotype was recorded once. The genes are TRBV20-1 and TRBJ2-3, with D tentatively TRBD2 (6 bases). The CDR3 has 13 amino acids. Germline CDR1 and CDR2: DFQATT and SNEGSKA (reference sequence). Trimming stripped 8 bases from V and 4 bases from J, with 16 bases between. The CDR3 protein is CSFAGLGADTQYF. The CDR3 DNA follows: TGCAGTTTCGCGGGACTTGGGGCAGATACGCAGTATTTT.

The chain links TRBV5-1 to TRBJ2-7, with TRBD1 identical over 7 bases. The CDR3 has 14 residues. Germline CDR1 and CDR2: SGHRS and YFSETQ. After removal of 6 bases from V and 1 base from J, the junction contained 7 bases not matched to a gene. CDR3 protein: CASTQGTVSYEQYF. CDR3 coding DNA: TGCGCCAGCACGCAAGGGACAGTTTCCTACGAGCAGTACTTC.

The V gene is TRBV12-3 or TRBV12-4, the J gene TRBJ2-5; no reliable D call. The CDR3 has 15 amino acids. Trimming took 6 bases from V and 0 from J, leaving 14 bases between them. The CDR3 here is CASRARAMYQETQYF. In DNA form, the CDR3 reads TGTGCCAGCAGGGCCCGGGCCATGTACCAAGAGACCCAGTACTTC.

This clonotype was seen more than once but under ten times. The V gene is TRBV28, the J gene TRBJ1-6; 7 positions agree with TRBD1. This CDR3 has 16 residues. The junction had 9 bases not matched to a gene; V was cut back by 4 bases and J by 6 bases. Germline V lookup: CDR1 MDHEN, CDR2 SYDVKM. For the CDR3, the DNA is TGTGCCAGCAGTTCGACAGGGTCAAGTCGTAATTCACCCCTCCACTTT. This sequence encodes CASSSTGSSRNSPLHF.

Here the CDR3 reads CASSTTGGARETQYF. The CDR3 coding sequence is TGTGCCAGCAGCACAACCGGGGGGGCCAGGGAGACCCAGTACTTC. This sequence joins TRBV13 and TRBJ2-5, with 8 bases lining up with TRBD2. Germline V lookup: CDR1 PRHDT, CDR2 FYEKMQ (reference sequence). J gave up 5 bases and V 5 bases, and 10 bases lay outside the gene matches. This CDR3 is 15 amino acids long.